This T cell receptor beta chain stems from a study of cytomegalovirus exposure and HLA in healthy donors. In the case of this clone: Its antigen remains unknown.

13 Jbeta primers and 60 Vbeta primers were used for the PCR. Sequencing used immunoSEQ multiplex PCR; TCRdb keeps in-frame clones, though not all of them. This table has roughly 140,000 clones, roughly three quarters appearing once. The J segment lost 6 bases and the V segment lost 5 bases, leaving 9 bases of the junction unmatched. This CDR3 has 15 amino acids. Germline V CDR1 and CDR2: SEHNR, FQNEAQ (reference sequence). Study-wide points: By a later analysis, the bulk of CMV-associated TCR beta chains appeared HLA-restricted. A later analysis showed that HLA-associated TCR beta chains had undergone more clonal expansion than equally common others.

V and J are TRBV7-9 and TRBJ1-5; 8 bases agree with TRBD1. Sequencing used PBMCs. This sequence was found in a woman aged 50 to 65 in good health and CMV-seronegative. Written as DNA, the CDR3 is TGTGCCAGCAGCGCCTCCGGACAGGGAGGTCAGCCCCAGCATTTT. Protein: CASSASGQGGQPQHF.